The next 28 T cell receptor beta chains were all read from a single sample in a study of shared clonotypes between healthy human individuals. Profiling relied on immunoSEQ multiplex PCR, and the TCRdb table lists in-frame clones only, not all of them. The table lists approximately 500,000 clones, about four fifths of them singletons. Sequencing was done on a sample of PBMCs. These receptors were collected from a woman aged 40-49 years in good health. Some clones in this sample may be carry-over from other donors' samples.

The chain combines TRBV19 with TRBJ2-5, with TRBD1 matching 7 bases. V lost 4 bases, J lost 2 bases, and 7 bases stayed unmatched. CDR1 and CDR2 (germline): LNHDA, SQIVND (reference sequence). The CDR3 runs to 15 residues. CDR3 loop: CASSSLDRNQETQYF. DNA for the CDR3: TGTGCCAGTAGTAGCCTGGACAGGAATCAAGAGACCCAGTACTTC.

The V and J genes are TRBV7-2 and TRBJ2-1; TRBD2 agrees at 14 bases. Germline V gene data show CDR1 as SGHTA and CDR2 as FQGNSA. With 4 bases clipped from V and 7 bases from J, the junction kept 12 bases outside the gene matches. This CDR3 spans 18 amino acids. The CDR3 here is CASSSATLTSGRGNEQFF. CDR3 bases: TGTGCCAGCAGCTCAGCCACGTTGACTAGCGGGAGGGGGAATGAGCAGTTCTTC. Variable domain in full (rest from reference TRBV7-2 and TRBJ2-1): GAGVSQSPSNKVTEKGKDVELRCDPISGHTALYWYRQSLGQGLEFLIYFQGNSAPDKSGLPSDRFSAERTGGSVSTLTIQRTQQEDSAVYLCASSSATLTSGRGNEQFFGPGTRLTVL.

The chain links TRBV6-5 to TRBJ2-5; weak D call: TRBD2 (5 bases). CDR1 and CDR2 from the germline V gene are MNHEY and SVGAGI. Trimming removed 3 bases at V and 2 bases at J, with 13 bases between. The CDR3 has 15 amino acids. CDR3 region: CASSYGRYFQETQYF. The CDR3 DNA is TGTGCCAGCAGTTATGGGAGATATTTTCAAGAGACCCAGTACTTC.

This clone was picked up one time. This chain uses TRBV11-1 with TRBJ1-1; D is unclear. CDR3 length equals 15 residues. With 5 bases removed from V and 5 bases from J, the gap between germline ends came to 18 bases. From germline, CDR1 is SGHAT and CDR2 FQDESV (reference sequence). Here the CDR3 reads CASSPGRGGSTEAFF. In DNA, the CDR3 is TGTGCCAGCAGCCCCGGACGAGGCGGATCGACTGAAGCTTTCTTT.

J is TRBJ1-5 and V is TRBV4-2; no reliable D call. V lost 6 bases and J lost 4, with 13 bases in between. This CDR3 spans 14 amino acids. The germline V gene has CDR1 LGHNA and CDR2 YNFKEQ. CDR3 in DNA: TGTGCCAGCAGTAACCCGGGAGCAAATCAGCCCCAGCATTTT. It codes for CASSNPGANQPQHF.

This clone has at least ten counts. Just one base apart from a much larger clone, this may be a read error. This chain's CDR3 is CASSPDTNTEAFF. The CDR3 nucleotides are TGTGCCAGCAGCCCTGACACGAACACTGAAGCTTTCTTT. This chain connects TRBV7-6 to TRBJ1-1; no reliable D call. The V end lost 5 bases, the J end lost 1 base, and 8 bases lay between the germline ends. This CDR3 is built from 13 residues. Germline lookup yields CDR1 SGHVS and CDR2 FNYEAQ.

This clone was found a few times. The rearrangement uses TRBV18 and TRBJ2-1, with 12 bases aligning to TRBD1. The CDR3 totals 16 residues. Trimming took 0 bases from V and 9 from J; bases not matched to a gene: 6. Germline values: CDR1 KGHSH, CDR2 LQKENI. DNA for the CDR3: TGTGCCAGCTCACCACCGGGACAGGGGGCTGGTGGTGAGCAGTTCTTC. It translates to CASSPPGQGAGGEQFF.

This clone has a handful of counts. The chain recombines TRBV4-1 with TRBJ2-5; 8 nucleotides match TRBD1. CDR3 length: 14 residues. The trim removed 6 bases at V and 3 bases at J, leaving 6 bases unmatched. Germline V gene lookup returns CDR1 MGHRA and CDR2 YSYEKL. The CDR3 is CASRRTGSKETQYF. The CDR3 DNA sequence: TGCGCCAGCAGAAGGACAGGGTCGAAAGAGACCCAGTACTTC.

The rearrangement uses TRBV5-6 and TRBJ2-1; possible D gene TRBD2, 5 bases. The CDR3 spans 16 residues. The V gene lost 1 base and the J gene lost 4 bases, with 15 bases spanning the gap. Germline CDR1 is SGHDT and CDR2 is YYEEEE. The CDR3 loop is CASSLYRRRVYNEQFF. In DNA form, the CDR3 reads TGTGCCAGCAGCTTGTATCGACGGCGGGTATACAATGAGCAGTTCTTC.

The chain couples TRBV2 to TRBJ2-2, with D tentatively TRBD2 (6 bases). There are 16 residues in the CDR3. The V end lost 4 bases, the J end lost 4 bases, and 16 bases lay between the germline ends. Germline-derived CDR1 and CDR2 are SNHLY and FYNNEI. The CDR3 DNA sequence: TGTGCCAGCAGTGGCCAGACTAGTTTTGGCACCGGGGAGCTGTTTTTT. Translating gives CASSGQTSFGTGELFF.

The genes are TRBV4-3 and TRBJ2-7, with TRBD2 matching 10 bases. This CDR3 has 14 amino acids. The J segment lost 6 bases and the V segment lost 1 base, leaving 3 bases of the junction unmatched. Germline V CDR1 and CDR2: LGHNA, YSLEER. CDR3 in DNA: TGCGCCAGCAGCCAAGTTATAGCGGGAGGCGAGCAGTACTTC. Protein product: CASSQVIAGGEQYF.

CDR3 protein: CASGGLAAEQYF. The CDR3 region has the DNA TGTGCCAGCGGGGGGCTAGCGGCCGAGCAGTACTTC. The chain is built from TRBV28 and TRBJ2-7; possibly TRBD2 for D (7 bases). Deletions cut 8 bases from V and 6 bases from J, with 14 bases between. Germline V gives CDR1 MDHEN, CDR2 SYDVKM. There are 12 residues in the CDR3.

The chain employs TRBV28 and TRBJ1-2; tentatively, D is TRBD1 (5 bases). Germline V gene data show CDR1 as MDHEN and CDR2 as SYDVKM. Trimming removed 2 bases from V and 4 bases from J, with 11 bases in between. The CDR3 consists of 14 residues. The DNA of the CDR3 is TGTGCCAGCAGTTTAGGGGGAGGAACCTATGGCTACACCTTC. This translates into CASSLGGGTYGYTF.

The chain has TRBV6-6 and TRBJ2-7; a possible D gene is TRBD1 (6 bases). With 5 bases removed from V and 5 bases from J, the gap between germline ends came to 16 bases. This CDR3 has 14 residues. Per the germline V gene, CDR1 is MNHNY and CDR2 is SVGAGI (reference sequence). CDR3 bases: TGTGCCAGCAGTCGGGACACCTTTAACCACGAGCAGTACTTC. Amino acid sequence: CASSRDTFNHEQYF.

The rearrangement uses TRBV6-1 and TRBJ2-5, with 8 positions matching TRBD1. This CDR3 comprises 14 residues. Germline CDR1 MNHNS, CDR2 SASEGT. V gave up 6 bases and J gave up 5 bases; unmatched junction bases: 8. The CDR3 here is CASSGQGGRETQYF. CDR3 sequence (DNA): TGTGCCAGCAGCGGACAGGGAGGAAGGGAGACCCAGTACTTC.

This chain links TRBV11-2 with TRBJ2-7; D gene ambiguous. This CDR3 has 14 residues. CDR1 SGHAT and CDR2 FQNNGV come from the germline V gene. The V and J ends lost 6 bases and 5 bases respectively, with 17 bases between them. In DNA, the CDR3 is TGTGCCAGCAGTAATCCTCGGTCCGGCGACGAGCAGTACTTC. Its protein product is CASSNPRSGDEQYF.

V and J are TRBV28 and TRBJ1-2, with 7 nucleotides matching TRBD1. The V segment lost 5 bases and the J segment 4 bases; nucleotides outside the gene matches: 10. The CDR3 runs 15 residues. CDR1 and CDR2 (germline): MDHEN, SYDVKM. As DNA, the CDR3 is TGTGCCAGCAGTCCTCGGGACAGAATTTCCTATGGCTACACCTTC. The encoded protein is CASSPRDRISYGYTF.

The V and J genes are TRBV19 and TRBJ1-1, with D perhaps TRBD1 (6 bases). The CDR3 has 16 amino acids. V was shortened by 4 bases and J by 4 bases, with 19 bases between the two germline ends. CDR1 is LNHDA and CDR2 is SQIVND in the germline V gene (reference sequence). The CDR3 spells CASSKGERGAGTEAFF. CDR3 in DNA: TGTGCCAGTAGTAAGGGGGAGAGGGGGGCTGGCACTGAAGCTTTCTTT.

This sequence joins TRBV5-4 and TRBJ2-2; 10 positions match TRBD1. The CDR3 spans 16 residues. Germline values: CDR1 SGHNT, CDR2 YYREEE (reference sequence). Trimming took 3 bases from V and 5 from J; bases not matched to a gene: 7. In nucleotides, the CDR3 is TGTGCCAGCAGCTACTCCGGGACAGGGGTTACCGGGGAGCTGTTTTTT. Protein product: CASSYSGTGVTGELFF.

This clone was seen a single time. The chain has TRBV5-6 and TRBJ2-1; TRBD2 aligns across 10 bases. V was pared by 0 bases and J by 8 bases, with 5 bases of the junction left unmatched. This CDR3 has 15 residues. The germline gives CDR1 SGHDT, CDR2 YYEEEE. The CDR3 sequence: CASSLVPSGSHEQFF. CDR3 DNA: TGTGCCAGCAGCTTGGTGCCTAGCGGGAGTCATGAGCAGTTCTTC.

The chain joins TRBV10-1 to TRBJ2-7; 8 positions agree with TRBD1. The CDR3 runs 13 residues. Germline V gene lookup returns CDR1 WNHNN and CDR2 SYGVQD (reference sequence). The V segment lost 10 bases and the J segment 2 bases; nucleotides outside the gene matches: 7. CDR3 in DNA: TGCGCCACCCAGAAACAGGGGGCCTACGAGCAGTACTTC. It encodes CATQKQGAYEQYF.

This rearrangement joins TRBV7-9 to TRBJ2-3, with 13 nucleotides matching TRBD2. This CDR3 region has 16 residues. Trimming cost V 5 bases and J 4 bases; bases outside gene matches: 6. CDR1 SEHNR and CDR2 FQNEAQ come from the germline V gene (reference sequence). CDR3 nucleotide sequence: TGTGCCAGCAGCCGACTAGCGGGAGGCGGTGCAGATACGCAGTATTTT. This gives the protein CASSRLAGGGADTQYF.

Only one count was recorded for this clone. The rearrangement links TRBV5-4 to TRBJ2-5; TRBD1 might be the D (6 bases). CDR1 and CDR2 from the germline V gene are SGHNT and YYREEE (reference sequence). The V and J ends lost 4 bases and 4 bases respectively, with 14 bases between them. The CDR3 length is 14 residues. The CDR3 sequence is CASSPRDKRETQYF. The CDR3 DNA sequence: TGTGCCAGCAGCCCTCGGGACAAGAGAGAGACCCAGTACTTC.

The chain employs TRBV28 and TRBJ2-5, with TRBD2 matching over 11 bases. V trimming: 6 bases; J trimming: 8 bases; junction bases outside the gene matches: 8. CDR3 length: 14 residues. Per the germline V gene, CDR1 is MDHEN and CDR2 is SYDVKM. As DNA, the CDR3 is TGTGCCAGCAGGGGGACTAGCGGAATGGGTACCCAGTACTTC. Protein: CASRGTSGMGTQYF. Supplemented by reference TRBV28 and TRBJ2-5, the full variable domain reads DVKVTQSSRYLVKRTGEKVFLECVQDMDHENMFWYRQDPGLGLRLIYFSYDVKMKEKGDIPEGYSVSREKKERFSLILESASTNQTSMYLCASRGTSGMGTQYFGPGTRLLVL.

This clone appeared once. This chain joins TRBV28 and TRBJ2-7, with 7 positions matching TRBD2. Losses at the gene ends were 3 bases for V and 2 bases for J; bases not matched to a gene: 7. The CDR3 runs 15 residues. Germline V gives CDR1 MDHEN, CDR2 SYDVKM. The CDR3 here is CASSFHAGDPYEQYF. The DNA for the CDR3 is TGTGCCAGCAGTTTCCACGCGGGAGACCCCTACGAGCAGTACTTC.

The chain couples TRBV7-6 to TRBJ2-5; the D gene is possibly TRBD2 (6 bases). Per germline, CDR1 SGHVS and CDR2 FNYEAQ. This CDR3 spans 14 amino acids. V gave up 3 bases and J gave up 2 bases, with 10 bases separating them. This CDR3 reads CASSLGGVQETQYF. In nucleotides, the CDR3 is TGTGCCAGCAGCTTGGGGGGAGTACAAGAGACCCAGTACTTC.

This clone came up many times. V is TRBV2 and J is TRBJ2-2; D is perhaps TRBD2 (6 bases). V was pared by 6 bases and J by 0 bases, with 14 bases between. The CDR3 has 16 residues. In germline, CDR1 is SNHLY, CDR2 FYNNEI. The DNA for the CDR3 is TGTGCCAGCAGCCACGGGGCGGGAACGAACACCGGGGAGCTGTTTTTT. Protein sequence: CASSHGAGTNTGELFF.

The V call is TRBV18, the J call TRBJ2-1, with 12 positions matching TRBD1. After removal of 3 bases from V and 9 bases from J, the junction contained 9 bases not matched to a gene. CDR1 is KGHSH, CDR2 LQKENI, per germline. The CDR3 covers 16 residues. DNA of the CDR3: TGTGCCAGCTCACCCCCGGGACAGGGGGCCACCGGTGAGCAGTTCTTC. It yields the protein CASSPPGQGATGEQFF.